The rows below give T cell receptor beta chains drawn from one sample of a study of long-term antiretroviral therapy in people with HIV. The method was immunoSEQ multiplex PCR; TCRdb's version includes in-frame clones alone and lacks a portion of them. The data contain tens of thousands of clones, approximately 83% of them singletons. Sequencing was performed on unsorted PBMCs, taken about 4.3 years after starting antiretroviral therapy. The origin of the receptors is a man aged 25 to 40 with HIV. Both conserved end residues are part of each CDR3. A D gene is named only where the DNA matches it firmly. Clone size is not always given. Where it is, it says once, few, many or a class for expanded clones.

>TRBD1|NA|TRBV5-6|TRBJ2-3
CASSSDRGRADTQYF
TGTGCCAGCAGCTCCGACAGGGGACGGGCAGATACGCAGTATTTT
>NA|NA|TRBV28|TRBJ1-1
CASNFPTGGTEAFF
TGTGCCAGCAACTTCCCCACAGGCGGGACTGAAGCTTTCTTT
>NA|NA|TRBV5-6|TRBJ1-3
CASSLFGISGNTIYF
TGTGCCAGCAGCTTGTTCGGGATCTCTGGAAACACCATATATTTT
>NA|NA|TRBV2|TRBJ1-1
CASRRNNLNTEAFF
TGTGCCAGCAGAAGGAACAACTTGAACACTGAAGCTTTCTTT
>NA|NA|TRBV7-3|TRBJ2-6
CASSPTPGSGANVLTF
TGTGCCAGCAGCCCAACTCCAGGATCTGGGGCCAACGTCCTGACTTTC
>NA|NA|TRBV27|TRBJ1-6
CASSPAPFGALHF
TGTGCCAGCAGTCCGGCGCCCTTTGGGGCCCTCCACTTT
>NA|NA|TRBV10-3|TRBJ2-2
CAISTNRENTGELFF
TGTGCCATCAGTACAAACAGGGAGAACACCGGGGAGCTGTTTTTT
>NA|NA|TRBV2|TRBJ1-4
CASSEFGGANEKLFF
TGTGCCAGCAGTGAATTTGGGGGGGCTAATGAAAAACTGTTTTTT
>NA|NA|TRBV10-3|TRBJ2-7
CAISRRSGQETYEQYF
TGTGCCATCAGTCGTCGAAGCGGGCAAGAGACCTACGAGCAGTACTTC
>NA|NA|TRBV14|TRBJ2-3
CASSLRGSDTQYF
TGTGCCAGCAGCCTTCGGGGATCAGATACGCAGTATTTT
>NA|few|TRBV13|TRBJ1-6
CASSLGEPGRGNSPLHF
TGTGCCAGCAGCTTAGGGGAACCGGGACGCGGCAATTCACCCCTCCACTTT